This passage covers 24 T cell receptor beta chains from one sample sequenced in a study of post-analysis software for immune sequencing data. Notes on the study in general: About five TRBV segments (TRBV5-6, TRBV5-1 and TRBV20-1 among them) occurred more frequently in patients than in controls.

These receptors lack a known antigen. The TCR beta cDNA libraries contained unique molecular identifiers. TCRdb called the PCR reads again in MiXCR, with one record for every CDR3 protein. Of roughly 600,000 distinct CDR3 sequences in the sample, about 40% were seen once. Sequenced input: blood. Source of these receptors: a girl between 10 and 17 years old with multiple sclerosis.

The V and J genes are TRBV12-3 or TRBV12-4 and TRBJ2-5; perhaps TRBD1 as D (5 bases). This CDR3 has 12 residues. Trimming removed 3 bases from V and 12 bases from J, with 14 bases in between. CDR3 amino acids: CASSFVGARKYF. CDR3 nucleotides: TGTGCCAGCAGTTTTGTAGGGGCTAGGAAGTACTTC.

The chain combines TRBV11-1 with TRBJ2-1; the D gene is possibly TRBD2 (6 bases). The V and J ends lost 2 bases and 9 bases respectively, with 11 bases between them. The CDR3 contains 13 residues. In germline, CDR1 is SGHAT, CDR2 FQDESV (reference sequence). CDR3 DNA sequence: TGTGCCAGCAGCTTAAGGACGGAGGGTGAGCAGTTCTTC. Protein sequence: CASSLRTEGEQFF.

The chain joins TRBV12-3 or TRBV12-4 to TRBJ1-1; D possibly corresponds to TRBD1 (6 bases). This CDR3 has 11 residues. V dropped 3 bases and J dropped 7 bases, with 6 bases sitting between them. CDR3 sequence: CASSLTGEAFF. The DNA of the CDR3 is TGTGCCAGCAGTTTGACAGGTGAAGCTTTCTTT.

This clonotype was observed a handful of times. V gene TRBV3-1 combines with J gene TRBJ2-1; 13 nucleotides line up with TRBD2. This CDR3 contains 18 residues. V dropped 0 bases and J dropped 5; count of bases not matched to a gene: 7. The germline gives CDR1 LGHDT, CDR2 YNNKEL (reference sequence). The CDR3 spells CASSQDTITSGGDNEQFF. The CDR3 DNA sequence: TGTGCCAGCAGCCAAGACACGATCACTAGCGGGGGGGACAATGAGCAGTTCTTC.

There are a few counts of this clonotype. This chain connects TRBV7-2 to TRBJ2-5, with D possibly TRBD2 on 5 matching bases. The CDR3 is made up of 13 amino acids. Germline loops: CDR1 SGHTA, CDR2 FQGNSA. V lost 5 bases to trimming and J lost 2 bases, with 9 bases between them. Written as DNA, the CDR3 is TGTGCCAGCAGCCGCGAGCGGCAAGAGACCCAGTACTTC. As protein: CASSRERQETQYF.

The genes are TRBV29-1 and TRBJ2-2; 7 positions match TRBD1. Per germline, CDR1 SQVTM and CDR2 ANQGSEA. This CDR3 spans 14 amino acids. J was trimmed by 4 bases and V by 1 base; bases with no gene match: 3. CDR3 bases: TGCAGCGTTGAAGTTACAGGGGTCACCGGGGAGCTGTTTTTT. Translation: CSVEVTGVTGELFF.

The J gene is TRBJ2-1, the V gene TRBV10-3; D remains ambiguous. TRBJ2-7 explains the end of the DNA better; the J call may be wrong. Per germline, CDR1 ENHRY and CDR2 SYGVKD. The CDR3 runs 16 residues. The CDR3 loop reads CASTPAGQTSYNEQYF. The CDR3 region has the DNA TGTGCCTCAACCCCGGCTGGGCAGACCTCCTACAATGAGCAGTACTTC.

This clonotype has only a few counts. The J gene is TRBJ2-1, the V gene TRBV10-3, with 7 bases fitting TRBD2. The germline gives CDR1 ENHRY, CDR2 SYGVKD. CDR3 length equals 17 residues. Trimming at V came to 2 bases and at J to 2 bases, leaving 9 bases not matched to a gene. The CDR3: CAISETLELAAYNEQFF. CDR3 nucleotide sequence: TGTGCCATCAGTGAGACGCTGGAGCTAGCGGCCTACAATGAGCAGTTCTTC.

The chain joins TRBV5-1 to TRBJ1-1; D unresolved. The germline CDR1 and CDR2 sequences are SGHRS and YFSETQ. The V end lost 4 bases, the J end lost 3 bases, and 13 bases lay between the germline ends. The CDR3 runs 14 residues. In nucleotides, the CDR3 is TGCGCCAGCAGCCCATGGACGGCCCACACTGAAGCTTTCTTT. Amino acid sequence: CASSPWTAHTEAFF.

V and J are TRBV18 and TRBJ1-1; TRBD1 aligns across 9 bases. Germline CDR1 is KGHSH and CDR2 is LQKENI. CDR3 length: 12 amino acids. The V and J ends lost 6 bases and 9 bases, in that order; junction bases with no gene match: 5. The CDR3 DNA reads TGTGCCAGCTCGCCGGGACAGGGCCAAGCTTTCTTT. Residues: CASSPGQGQAFF. Using reference TRBV18 and TRBJ1-1 for the parts outside the CDR3, the full variable domain is NAGVMQNPRHLVRRRGQEARLRCSPMKGHSHVYWYRQLPEEGLKFMVYLQKENIIDESGMPKERFSAEFPKEGPSILRIQQVVRGDSAAYFCASSPGQGQAFFGQGTRLTVV.

This clonotype has just a few counts. V gene TRBV11-2 combines with J gene TRBJ1-5; 7 bases fit TRBD1. The CDR3 totals 14 residues. The ends lost 7 bases at V and 3 bases at J; junction bases unmatched: 6. CDR1 is SGHAT and CDR2 is FQNNGV in the germline V gene. The CDR3, as DNA: TGTGCCAGCACCCGGGACAGCTCCAATCAGCCCCAGCATTTT. It encodes CASTRDSSNQPQHF.

This clonotype was seen more than once but under ten times. The V call is TRBV5-1, the J call TRBJ2-3; 11 bases line up with TRBD2. V gave up 2 bases and J gave up 4 bases; unmatched junction bases: 6. This CDR3 region has 16 residues. Germline V CDR1 and CDR2: SGHRS, YFSETQ. In DNA, the CDR3 is TGCGCCAGCAGCTTCCGCATAGCGGGGGGGCCAGATACGCAGTATTTT. It codes for CASSFRIAGGPDTQYF. Variable domain in full (rest from reference TRBV5-1 and TRBJ2-3): KAGVTQTPRYLIKTRGQQVTLSCSPISGHRSVSWYQQTPGQGLQFLFEYFSETQRNKGNFPGRFSGRQFSNSRSEMNVSTLELGDSALYLCASSFRIAGGPDTQYFGPGTRLTVL.

Concerning this clonotype itself: The junction shows a germline mismatch at one end, possibly a read error. The chain joins TRBV6-1 to TRBJ2-1; a weak D match, TRBD1 (5 bases). In germline, CDR1 is MNHNS, CDR2 SASEGT. CDR3 length equals 16 residues. The DNA for the CDR3 is TGTGCCAGCCGTGAAGGGGTAGGGGCCCCCTACAATGAGCAGTTCTTC. Protein sequence: CASREGVGAPYNEQFF.

The chain links TRBV20-1 to TRBJ2-3; D not certain. Trimming shortened V by 1 base and J by 1 base, and 12 bases separated the two germline ends. Germline V gene data show CDR1 as DFQATT and CDR2 as SNEGSKA (reference sequence). This CDR3 contains 15 residues. CDR3 sequence: CSARAPPLGTDTQYF. CDR3 coding DNA: TGCAGTGCTAGAGCTCCCCCGCTAGGCACAGATACGCAGTATTTT.

The chain couples TRBV9 to TRBJ1-2; possibly TRBD1 for D (5 bases). The CDR3 spans 15 residues. The germline V gene has CDR1 SGDLS and CDR2 YYNGEE. The V end was cut by 1 base, the J end by 8 bases, with 18 bases between. The CDR3 loop is CASSVWSTGPRGYTF. The DNA for the CDR3 is TGTGCCAGCAGCGTATGGAGTACAGGCCCCCGGGGCTACACCTTC.

The chain recombines TRBV29-1 with TRBJ1-3, with D uncertain. V dropped 7 bases and J dropped 0 bases, with 10 bases sitting between them. The germline V gene has CDR1 SQVTM and CDR2 ANQGSEA. The CDR3 sequence is 13 residues long. CDR3 amino acids: CSATSGSGNTIYF. The CDR3 bases are TGCAGCGCAACTTCGGGCTCTGGAAACACCATATATTTT. Together with reference TRBV29-1 and TRBJ1-3, the CDR3 gives the full variable domain: SAVISQKPSRDICQRGTSLTIQCQVDSQVTMMFWYRQQPGQSLTLIATANQGSEATYESGFVIDKFPISRPNLTFSTLTVSNMSPEDSSIYLCSATSGSGNTIYFGEGSWLTVV.

The V call is TRBV12-3 or TRBV12-4, the J call TRBJ2-3; D is unclear. Trimming pared 5 bases from V and 0 bases from J, leaving 9 bases between. This CDR3 region has 14 residues. The CDR3 region has the DNA TGTGCCAGCAGTGAGTGGGGAAGCACAGATACGCAGTATTTT. Translated: CASSEWGSTDTQYF.

This clonotype was seen more than once but under ten times. The chain links TRBV6-4 to TRBJ2-6; D uncertain. Germline V gives CDR1 MRHNA, CDR2 SNTAGT. The CDR3 covers 14 residues. Trimming pared 0 bases from V and 4 bases from J, leaving 4 bases between. CDR3 sequence: CASSDSGGANVLTF. DNA of the CDR3: TGTGCCAGCAGTGACTCGGGGGGGGCCAACGTCCTGACTTTC.

Of note for this clonotype: At one of its ends the junction is not consistent with the germline gene, which may arise from a read error. CDR3 DNA sequence: TGTGCCAGCGGACAGGGTTTTTACGAGCAATACTTC. Protein: CASGQGFYEQYF. This sequence joins TRBV12-3 or TRBV12-4 and TRBJ2-7, with TRBD1 matching 8 bases. This CDR3 region has 12 residues.

V is TRBV6-2 or TRBV6-3 and J is TRBJ2-1; possible D gene TRBD2, 6 bases. Germline values: CDR1 MNHEY, CDR2 SVGEGT. The germline V and J ends were trimmed by 4 bases and 8 bases, with 18 bases remaining between them. The CDR3 has 15 residues. The CDR3 loop is CASSSMAGTGDEQFF. DNA of the CDR3: TGTGCCAGCAGTTCTATGGCGGGGACGGGGGATGAGCAGTTCTTC.

The chain is built from TRBV4-1 and TRBJ2-4; a weak D match, TRBD2 (6 bases). V shed 1 base and J shed 1 base, with 17 bases lying between them. CDR3 size: 18 residues. Germline V gene sequence: CDR1 MGHRA, CDR2 YSYEKL. CDR3 coding DNA: TGCGCCAGCAGCCAAGCGGCCCCGGGGGTGACGGCCAAAAACATTCAGTACTTC. Protein: CASSQAAPGVTAKNIQYF.

The rearrangement uses TRBV5-1 and TRBJ1-6; 7 bases are a match to TRBD1. Trimming cost V 6 bases and J 5 bases; bases outside gene matches: 5. This CDR3 region has 14 residues. CDR1 SGHRS and CDR2 YFSETQ come from the germline V gene. In DNA form, the CDR3 reads TGCGCCAGCACCTCCGGGACAGATAATTCACCCCTCCACTTT. Protein product: CASTSGTDNSPLHF. The entire variable domain, with the rest obtained from reference TRBV5-1 and TRBJ1-6, is as follows: KAGVTQTPRYLIKTRGQQVTLSCSPISGHRSVSWYQQTPGQGLQFLFEYFSETQRNKGNFPGRFSGRQFSNSRSEMNVSTLELGDSALYLCASTSGTDNSPLHFGNGTRLTVT.

This clonotype occurred a few times. This sequence joins TRBV11-1 and TRBJ2-5, with D tentatively TRBD2 (6 bases). Trimming cost V 0 bases and J 4 bases, with 9 bases left between them. The CDR3 extends over 14 amino acids. Per the germline V gene, CDR1 is SGHAT and CDR2 is FQDESV (reference sequence). CDR3 nucleotides: TGTGCCAGCAGCTTAGCGCCAGCGGGAGAGACCCAGTACTTC. Its translation is CASSLAPAGETQYF.

The rearrangement joins TRBV29-1 to TRBJ2-1, with 7 bases that match TRBD1. V was pared by 7 bases and J by 0 bases, with 6 bases of the junction left unmatched. Looked up from germline, CDR1 is SQVTM and CDR2 is ANQGSEA. CDR3 length equals 14 residues. Written as DNA, the CDR3 is TGCAGCGCAATGGACAGGAGCTCCTACAATGAGCAGTTCTTC. This translates into CSAMDRSSYNEQFF.